One and the same sample provided the 5 T cell receptor beta chains below, sequenced in a study of blood T cells in healthy people across ages (dated by TCRdb to the mid-2010s). The library came from 5' RACE. Data came from an Illumina HiSeq 2500. A second PCR of about 6 to 11 cycles was performed with a sample-barcoded 5' primer and a J-beta primer mix. TCRdb handled the public reads itself, with Q25 trimming in fastp and clone calling in MiXCR, and kept productive beta chains. When rows share a CDR3 protein, they turn into one entry using the most common DNA and genes. The table for this sample lists around 1,600,000 distinct CDR3 sequences; approximately 42% of them were counted only once. The ten largest clonotypes hold 4% of the sample. Sequenced: blood. The receptors derive from a woman aged 18-29 years in good health.

The chain has TRBV27 and TRBJ1-2; possible D gene TRBD1, 6 bases. This CDR3 region has 13 residues. The germline V gene has CDR1 MNHEY and CDR2 SMNVEV (reference sequence). Trimming pared 3 bases from V and 7 bases from J, leaving 12 bases between. The CDR3 nucleotides are TGTGCCAGCAGTTTGACCCACAGGGCTGGCTACACCTTC. It yields the protein CASSLTHRAGYTF.

This chain connects TRBV20-1 to TRBJ2-4; D is unresolved. The J call may be incorrect, as the DNA end agrees better with TRBJ2-7. CDR3 length equals 11 residues. Germline V gene data show CDR1 as DFQATT and CDR2 as SNEGSKA (reference sequence). The CDR3 nucleotides read TGCAGTGCTCTCAGAGGCCACGAGCAGTACTTC. Translation: CSALRGHEQYF.

The table lists this clonotype with a few counts. The J gene is TRBJ2-3, the V gene TRBV4-1, with D possibly matching TRBD1 (6 bases). Trimming removed 8 bases at V and 1 base at J, with 13 bases between. CDR1 is MGHRA and CDR2 is YSYEKL in the germline V gene. The CDR3 is 14 amino acids. The CDR3 here is CASGATGRTDTQYF. CDR3 nucleotide sequence: TGCGCCAGCGGAGCGACAGGTCGCACAGATACGCAGTATTTT.

This chain uses TRBV20-1 with TRBJ2-7, with 8 bases lining up with TRBD1. The V and J ends lost 8 bases and 0 bases, in that order; junction bases with no gene match: 18. The CDR3 loop spans 17 amino acids. CDR1 and CDR2 (germline): DFQATT, SNEGSKA (reference sequence). The CDR3 DNA reads as TGCAGTACTACACCGGACAGGGCAATTAAAGCCTCCTACGAGCAGTACTTC. It encodes CSTTPDRAIKASYEQYF.

This rearrangement joins TRBV11-3 to TRBJ2-3; 10 bases map to TRBD2. The CDR3 covers 20 residues. From germline, CDR1 is SGHNT and CDR2 YENEEA. After removal of 0 bases from V and 7 bases from J, the junction contained 19 bases not matched to a gene. The CDR3, as DNA: TGTGCCAGCAGCTTAGATTCCCCTAGGGCTAGCGGGGGACCCGCTCATACGCAGTATTTT. Its protein is CASSLDSPRASGGPAHTQYF.